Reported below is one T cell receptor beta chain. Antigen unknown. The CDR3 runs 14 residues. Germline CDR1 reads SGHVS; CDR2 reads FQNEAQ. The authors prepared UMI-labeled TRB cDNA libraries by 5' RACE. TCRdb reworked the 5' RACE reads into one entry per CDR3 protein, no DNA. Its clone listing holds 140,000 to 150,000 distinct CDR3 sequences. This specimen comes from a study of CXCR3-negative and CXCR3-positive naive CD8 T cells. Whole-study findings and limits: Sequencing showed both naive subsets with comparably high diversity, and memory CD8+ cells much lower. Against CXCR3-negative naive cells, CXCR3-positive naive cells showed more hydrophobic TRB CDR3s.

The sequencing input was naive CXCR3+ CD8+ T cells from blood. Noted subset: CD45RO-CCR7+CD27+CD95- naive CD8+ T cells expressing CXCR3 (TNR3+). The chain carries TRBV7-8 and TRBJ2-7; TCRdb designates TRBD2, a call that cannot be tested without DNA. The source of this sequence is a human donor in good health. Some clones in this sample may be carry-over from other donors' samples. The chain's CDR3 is CASSPLGTAGEQYF.